A selection of T cell receptor beta chains follows, all from one sample in a study of CD8 T cells in Susac syndrome. One entry per CDR3 protein, called by TCRdb with MiXCR from the immunoSEQ multiplex PCR reads. In the table there are 200,000 to 300,000 distinct CDR3 sequences, 90% to 97% of which are singletons. Source material: CD4+ T cells from PBMCs. All receptors derive from a human donor with Susac syndrome. Each CDR3 is given with its conserved first and last residue. Each record gives: D gene, clone size, J gene, V gene, CDR3 DNA, CDR3 protein. The D gene is left open where the match is weak. Rows may omit the clone size; those that give it use once, few, many or a size class.

d_gene: TRBD1; abundance: -; j_gene: TRBJ2-1; v_gene: TRBV7-6; CDR3nt: TGTGCCAGCAGCTGGGGGACAGGGGATGAGCAGTTCTTC; CDR3aa: CASSWGTGDEQFF
d_gene: TRBD2; abundance: once; j_gene: TRBJ2-5; v_gene: TRBV20-1; CDR3nt: TGCAGTGCTAGGTCCCTAGCGGACAATGGGGAGACCCAGTACTTC; CDR3aa: CSARSLADNGETQYF
d_gene: TRBD2; abundance: -; j_gene: TRBJ2-1; v_gene: TRBV20-1; CDR3nt: TGCAGTGCCAGGGGACTAGCGGGAGACGAGCAGTTCTTC; CDR3aa: CSARGLAGDEQFF
d_gene: TRBD1; abundance: once; j_gene: TRBJ2-7; v_gene: TRBV29-1; CDR3nt: TGCAGCGTCAACTGGTCGACAGGGTCGCATCCCGAGCAGTACTTC; CDR3aa: CSVNWSTGSHPEQYF
d_gene: TRBD2; abundance: -; j_gene: TRBJ2-3; v_gene: TRBV12-3/TRBV12-4; CDR3nt: TGTGCCAGCACCAGACGACTAGCGTCAGATACGCAGTATTTT; CDR3aa: CASTRRLASDTQYF
d_gene: -; abundance: -; j_gene: TRBJ1-2; v_gene: TRBV29-1; CDR3nt: TGCAGCGTTGGTGGTCCAGGGCAAGGTAACTATGGCTACACCTTC; CDR3aa: CSVGGPGQGNYGYTF
d_gene: TRBD2; abundance: few; j_gene: TRBJ2-7; v_gene: TRBV29-1; CDR3nt: TGCAGCGTGGACCGTGGGGGGACTAGCGGAAACGAGCAGTACTTC; CDR3aa: CSVDRGGTSGNEQYF
d_gene: -; abundance: -; j_gene: TRBJ2-3; v_gene: TRBV5-4; CDR3nt: TGTGCCAGCAGCTTGGAAATGGTGAGGAGCACAGATACGCAGTATTTT; CDR3aa: CASSLEMVRSTDTQYF
d_gene: TRBD1; abundance: once; j_gene: TRBJ2-5; v_gene: TRBV6-6; CDR3nt: TGTGCCAGCAGCCAGACAGGGGTAATAGGAGAGACCCAGTACTTC; CDR3aa: CASSQTGVIGETQYF
d_gene: -; abundance: -; j_gene: TRBJ1-5; v_gene: TRBV19; CDR3nt: TGTGCCAGTCGGGACCCACTCGGGCAGCCCCAGCATTTT; CDR3aa: CASRDPLGQPQHF
d_gene: -; abundance: -; j_gene: TRBJ2-1; v_gene: TRBV14; CDR3nt: TGTGCCAGCAGACCGATCTTTGCACACAATGAGCAGTTCTTC; CDR3aa: CASRPIFAHNEQFF
d_gene: -; abundance: -; j_gene: TRBJ2-3; v_gene: TRBV30; CDR3nt: TGTGCCCAGAGTAGCCTAGCCAGCACAGATACGCAGTATTTT; CDR3aa: CAQSSLASTDTQYF
d_gene: -; abundance: -; j_gene: TRBJ2-3; v_gene: TRBV19; CDR3nt: TGTGCCAGTAGTATAGACAGAACCAGCACAGATACGCAGTATTTT; CDR3aa: CASSIDRTSTDTQYF
d_gene: TRBD1; abundance: -; j_gene: TRBJ2-3; v_gene: TRBV4-1; CDR3nt: TGCGCCAGCAGCCAACGGGACAGGGGGATGGATACGCAGTATTTT; CDR3aa: CASSQRDRGMDTQYF
d_gene: -; abundance: -; j_gene: TRBJ2-1; v_gene: TRBV23-1; CDR3nt: TGCGCCAGCAGTCATATAAAGCGGGATGAGCAGTTCTTC; CDR3aa: CASSHIKRDEQFF
d_gene: TRBD2; abundance: -; j_gene: TRBJ2-1; v_gene: TRBV5-1; CDR3nt: TGCGCCAGCAGCTTGGATAGCGGGGGCGATGAGCAGTTCTTC; CDR3aa: CASSLDSGGDEQFF
d_gene: -; abundance: -; j_gene: TRBJ2-5; v_gene: TRBV4-1; CDR3nt: TGCGCCAGCAGCCATATTACTGCGGGCCGAGAGACCCAGTACTTC; CDR3aa: CASSHITAGRETQYF
d_gene: TRBD1; abundance: once; j_gene: TRBJ1-2; v_gene: TRBV13; CDR3nt: TGTGCCAGCAGCTCAATCGGACAGGGTCGTTTTGGGGGCTACACCTTC; CDR3aa: CASSSIGQGRFGGYTF
d_gene: TRBD2; abundance: -; j_gene: TRBJ2-1; v_gene: TRBV30; CDR3nt: TGTGCCTGGAAGCGGGATAGGGCCTACAATGAGCAGTTCTTC; CDR3aa: CAWKRDRAYNEQFF
d_gene: -; abundance: -; j_gene: TRBJ1-4; v_gene: TRBV29-1; CDR3nt: TGCAGCGTTGAAGGTTACATGGGAAATGAAAAACTGTTTTTT; CDR3aa: CSVEGYMGNEKLFF
d_gene: -; abundance: -; j_gene: TRBJ2-6; v_gene: TRBV5-1; CDR3nt: TGCGCCAGCAGCTTGCGGTCGGTAAGCTCTGGGGCCAACGTCCTGACTTTC; CDR3aa: CASSLRSVSSGANVLTF
d_gene: TRBD1; abundance: -; j_gene: TRBJ1-5; v_gene: TRBV4-2; CDR3nt: TGTGCCAGCAGCCAAGACCACGGACAGGGCAGCAATCAGCCCCAGCATTTT; CDR3aa: CASSQDHGQGSNQPQHF
d_gene: -; abundance: -; j_gene: TRBJ1-4; v_gene: TRBV9; CDR3nt: TGTGCCAGCAGCGCGAGCCTCGGGTATGAAAAACTGTTTTTT; CDR3aa: CASSASLGYEKLFF
d_gene: -; abundance: -; j_gene: TRBJ1-1; v_gene: TRBV6-5; CDR3nt: TGTGCCAGCAGTTATTCTTCAGGAGCTGTAATGAACACTGAAGCTTTCTTT; CDR3aa: CASSYSSGAVMNTEAFF
d_gene: -; abundance: -; j_gene: TRBJ2-3; v_gene: TRBV11-2; CDR3nt: TGTGCCAGCAGCTACGGCTCCGTTCCGCGTGTGGATACGCAGTATTTT; CDR3aa: CASSYGSVPRVDTQYF
d_gene: -; abundance: -; j_gene: TRBJ2-5; v_gene: TRBV20-1; CDR3nt: TGCAGTGCTAAGGACTCGTACCAAGAGACCCAGTACTTC; CDR3aa: CSAKDSYQETQYF
d_gene: -; abundance: -; j_gene: TRBJ2-3; v_gene: TRBV24-1; CDR3nt: TGTGCCACCAGTGATAAAACAGATACGCAGTATTTT; CDR3aa: CATSDKTDTQYF
d_gene: TRBD1; abundance: -; j_gene: TRBJ2-2; v_gene: TRBV24-1; CDR3nt: TGTGCCACGACAGGGGAGTCCACCGGGGAGCTGTTTTTT; CDR3aa: CATTGESTGELFF
d_gene: -; abundance: -; j_gene: TRBJ2-7; v_gene: TRBV19; CDR3nt: TGTGCCAGTAGAAATACAGCAAACTACGAGCAGTACTTC; CDR3aa: CASRNTANYEQYF
d_gene: TRBD2; abundance: -; j_gene: TRBJ2-7; v_gene: TRBV5-1; CDR3nt: TGCGCCAGCAGCTTTGGACTAGCGGGACTCGATACCTACGAGCAGTACTTC; CDR3aa: CASSFGLAGLDTYEQYF
d_gene: -; abundance: -; j_gene: TRBJ2-1; v_gene: TRBV20-1; CDR3nt: TGCAGTGCCCCAGGGGCAGGGGCGGCAGGTGAGCAGTTCTTC; CDR3aa: CSAPGAGAAGEQFF
d_gene: TRBD2; abundance: -; j_gene: TRBJ2-3; v_gene: TRBV6-1; CDR3nt: TGTGCCAGCAGTAAGCGGGAGGGCCGGAGCACAGATACGCAGTATTTT; CDR3aa: CASSKREGRSTDTQYF
d_gene: -; abundance: once; j_gene: TRBJ2-5; v_gene: TRBV6-6; CDR3nt: TGTGCCAGCAGTTACGACGAGACCCAGTACTTC; CDR3aa: CASSYDETQYF
d_gene: -; abundance: -; j_gene: TRBJ2-5; v_gene: TRBV6-2/TRBV6-3; CDR3nt: TGTGCCAGCAGTTACTTCAAAGAGACCCAGTACTTC; CDR3aa: CASSYFKETQYF
d_gene: TRBD1; abundance: -; j_gene: TRBJ2-1; v_gene: TRBV3-1; CDR3nt: TGTGCCAGCAGCCAGTCCGGGACAGGAAAATACAATGAGCAGTTCTTC; CDR3aa: CASSQSGTGKYNEQFF
d_gene: -; abundance: -; j_gene: TRBJ2-5; v_gene: TRBV12-3/TRBV12-4; CDR3nt: TGTGCCAGCAGTCTGGTAGGGCAAGAGACCCAGTACTTC; CDR3aa: CASSLVGQETQYF
d_gene: TRBD1; abundance: -; j_gene: TRBJ1-4; v_gene: TRBV20-1; CDR3nt: TGCAGTGCTATATCCGGACAGGGCAGTGAAAAACTGTTTTTT; CDR3aa: CSAISGQGSEKLFF
d_gene: TRBD1; abundance: -; j_gene: TRBJ1-1; v_gene: TRBV6-2/TRBV6-3; CDR3nt: TGTGCCAGCAGTCCCGGGACAGGGATGAACACTGAAGCTTTCTTT; CDR3aa: CASSPGTGMNTEAFF
d_gene: TRBD1; abundance: -; j_gene: TRBJ2-7; v_gene: TRBV5-4; CDR3nt: TGTGCCAGCAGCTGGGACAGGGGAACCGAGCAGTACTTC; CDR3aa: CASSWDRGTEQYF
d_gene: TRBD1; abundance: -; j_gene: TRBJ1-3; v_gene: TRBV4-1; CDR3nt: TGCGCCAGCAGCCAAGTTCGAGGGACAGCTGGAAACACCATATATTTT; CDR3aa: CASSQVRGTAGNTIYF
d_gene: -; abundance: -; j_gene: TRBJ2-7; v_gene: TRBV2; CDR3nt: TGTGCCAGGGGGACCGCTGGCGAGCAGTACTTC; CDR3aa: CARGTAGEQYF
d_gene: -; abundance: -; j_gene: TRBJ1-5; v_gene: TRBV7-2; CDR3nt: TGTGCCAGCAGCTTAGGAGAGGAATGGCCCCAGCATTTT; CDR3aa: CASSLGEEWPQHF
d_gene: -; abundance: -; j_gene: TRBJ1-1; v_gene: TRBV5-1; CDR3nt: TGCGCCAGCAGCTCCCCCTTGAACACTGAAGCTTTCTTT; CDR3aa: CASSSPLNTEAFF
d_gene: -; abundance: -; j_gene: TRBJ1-1; v_gene: TRBV3-1; CDR3nt: TGTGCCAGCAGCCAAGGGGCAGGGATTGAAGCTTTCTTT; CDR3aa: CASSQGAGIEAFF
d_gene: TRBD1; abundance: -; j_gene: TRBJ1-2; v_gene: TRBV12-3/TRBV12-4; CDR3nt: TGTGCCAGCAGACTCGGACAGGACTATGGCTACACCTTC; CDR3aa: CASRLGQDYGYTF
d_gene: -; abundance: -; j_gene: TRBJ2-7; v_gene: TRBV29-1; CDR3nt: TGCAGCGTTGCCAAAGAAGCCCCAGCCGTCTACGAGCAGTACTTC; CDR3aa: CSVAKEAPAVYEQYF
d_gene: -; abundance: -; j_gene: TRBJ1-4; v_gene: TRBV29-1; CDR3nt: TGCAGCGCCTCCGGGACGGGTAATGAAAAACTGTTTTTT; CDR3aa: CSASGTGNEKLFF
d_gene: TRBD2; abundance: -; j_gene: TRBJ2-3; v_gene: TRBV27; CDR3nt: TGTGCCAGCAGTTCACGACTAGCGGGAGGCATGTCAGATACGCAGTATTTT; CDR3aa: CASSSRLAGGMSDTQYF
d_gene: -; abundance: -; j_gene: TRBJ2-1; v_gene: TRBV18; CDR3nt: TGTGCCAGCTCATCGAACGGATACGGTGAGCAGTTCTTC; CDR3aa: CASSSNGYGEQFF
d_gene: -; abundance: -; j_gene: TRBJ1-1; v_gene: TRBV3-1; CDR3nt: TGTGCCAGCAGCCCACAGGGAGGAATGAACACTGAAGCTTTCTTT; CDR3aa: CASSPQGGMNTEAFF
d_gene: TRBD1; abundance: -; j_gene: TRBJ2-4; v_gene: TRBV28; CDR3nt: TGTGCCAGCAGTTTGACAGGGGGCTGGGGTCAGTACTTC; CDR3aa: CASSLTGGWGQYF
d_gene: TRBD1; abundance: -; j_gene: TRBJ2-3; v_gene: TRBV30; CDR3nt: TGTGCCTGGGGGACAGGCTTAAGCACAGATACGCAGTATTTT; CDR3aa: CAWGTGLSTDTQYF
d_gene: TRBD2; abundance: -; j_gene: TRBJ2-3; v_gene: TRBV28; CDR3nt: TGTGCCAGCAGGACGGGACTAGCGTTCACAGATACGCAGTATTTT; CDR3aa: CASRTGLAFTDTQYF
d_gene: TRBD1; abundance: -; j_gene: TRBJ1-1; v_gene: TRBV20-1; CDR3nt: TGCAGTGCTAGTCCGGGACAGGGGACCCAAAAGGCTTTCTTT; CDR3aa: CSASPGQGTQKAFF
d_gene: TRBD1; abundance: -; j_gene: TRBJ1-1; v_gene: TRBV29-1; CDR3nt: TGCAGCGCTCAGACAGGGGCGAACACTGAAGCTTTCTTT; CDR3aa: CSAQTGANTEAFF